Following are 9 T cell receptor beta chains from one sample sequenced in a study of blood T cell repertoires in COVID-19. Sequencing used immunoSEQ multiplex PCR; TCRdb keeps in-frame clones, though not all of them. The repertoire has 200,000 or so clones, about 88% of them found once; the top ten carry over 15%. Material: peripheral blood. The receptors were sampled from a man in his forties or fifties with COVID-19, enrolled during active disease.

The genes are TRBV30 and TRBJ2-3; D remains unclear. V was cut by 2 bases and J by 4 bases, with 13 bases left in between. This CDR3 is 14 amino acids long. Per the germline V gene, CDR1 is GTSNPN and CDR2 is SVGIG (reference sequence). The CDR3 region has the DNA TGTGCCTGGAGTATGATCCAGGTCGCAGATACGCAGTATTTT. As protein: CAWSMIQVADTQYF.

The rearrangement joins TRBV6-1 to TRBJ2-2, with D possibly TRBD2 on 6 matching bases. The CDR3 is 17 amino acids. The V end was cut by 4 bases, the J end by 2 bases, with 17 bases between. The V gene's germline CDR1 is MNHNS and CDR2 SASEGT. This chain's CDR3 is CASSGDRGGINTGELFF. Here the CDR3 DNA reads TGTGCCAGCAGTGGAGACCGGGGCGGGATCAACACCGGGGAGCTGTTTTTT.

The chain combines TRBV7-2 with TRBJ2-1; tentative D call: TRBD2 (6 bases). Trimming left V 1 base short and J 4 bases short, with 14 bases between. Germline loops: CDR1 SGHTA, CDR2 FQGNSA. The CDR3 contains 16 residues. The CDR3 bases are TGTGCCAGCAGCTTAGAGACTAGAGAGTTTTACAATGAGCAGTTCTTC. Translated, it gives CASSLETREFYNEQFF.

V is TRBV11-2 and J is TRBJ1-3, with D uncertain. CDR1 is SGHAT, CDR2 FQNNGV, per germline. The CDR3 has 13 residues. Trimming cost V 0 bases and J 10 bases, with 10 bases left between them. CDR3 sequence (DNA): TGTGCCAGCAGCTTAGACCTGACGGGAACCATATATTTT. It encodes CASSLDLTGTIYF.

This clone was counted only a few times. This rearrangement joins TRBV4-2 to TRBJ1-1; tentative D call: TRBD1 (6 bases). Trimming cost V 4 bases and J 1 base, with 10 bases left between them. The CDR3 covers 14 residues. Germline CDR1 and CDR2: LGHNA and YNFKEQ. The CDR3 spells CASSPRGPNTEAFF. The CDR3 DNA reads TGTGCCAGCAGCCCCAGGGGACCGAACACTGAAGCTTTCTTT.

The V call is TRBV9, the J call TRBJ1-6; 8 bases are a match to TRBD1. With 1 base clipped from V and 10 bases from J, the junction kept 7 bases outside the gene matches. Germline loops: CDR1 SGDLS, CDR2 YYNGEE. This CDR3 contains 15 residues. Here the CDR3 reads CASSVLGQGGSPLHF. The CDR3 DNA reads as TGTGCCAGCAGCGTATTAGGACAGGGAGGGTCACCCCTCCACTTT.

V gene TRBV19 combines with J gene TRBJ2-5; 10 nucleotides line up with TRBD2. The CDR3 is 17 residues long. CDR1 is LNHDA and CDR2 is SQIVND in the germline V gene (reference sequence). The V and J ends lost 1 base and 5 bases, in that order; junction bases with no gene match: 10. The CDR3, as DNA: TGTGCCAGTAGTATAGGGGTTCTAGCGGGGGCCCAGGAGACCCAGTACTTC. Translation: CASSIGVLAGAQETQYF.

CDR3 residues: CASSVSSGGYEQYF. The CDR3 DNA sequence: TGTGCCAGCAGCGTATCTAGCGGGGGCTACGAGCAGTACTTC. J is TRBJ2-7 and V is TRBV9; 10 positions match TRBD2. Germline CDR1 and CDR2: SGDLS and YYNGEE. V trimming: 1 base; J trimming: 3 bases; junction bases outside the gene matches: 1. This CDR3 is 14 amino acids long. Based on the CDR3 plus reference TRBV9 and TRBJ2-7, the full variable domain is DSGVTQTPKHLITATGQRVTLRCSPRSGDLSVYWYQQSLDQGLQFLIQYYNGEERAKGNILERFSAQQFPDLHSELNLSSLELGDSALYFCASSVSSGGYEQYFGPGTRLTVT.

The chain couples TRBV9 to TRBJ1-1, with 7 nucleotides matching TRBD1. With 3 bases clipped from V and 4 bases from J, the junction kept 6 bases outside the gene matches. The length of the CDR3 is 14 residues. Germline V CDR1 and CDR2: SGDLS, YYNGEE. CDR3 in DNA: TGTGCCAGCAGCGACTACAGGGGTTCCACTGAAGCTTTCTTT. It is translated as CASSDYRGSTEAFF. The full variable domain, its missing parts supplied by reference TRBV9 and TRBJ1-1, is DSGVTQTPKHLITATGQRVTLRCSPRSGDLSVYWYQQSLDQGLQFLIQYYNGEERAKGNILERFSAQQFPDLHSELNLSSLELGDSALYFCASSDYRGSTEAFFGQGTRLTVV.